Presented here are 20 T cell receptor beta chains from one specimen sequenced in a study of a mutant IDH1 vaccine in newly diagnosed glioma (dated by TCRdb to about 2021). Sample time point, as interpreted from the label and publication: week 35, safety follow-up. A 20-mer mutant IDH1 peptide at 300 micrograms in Montanide made up each vaccine dose, which was injected subcutaneously together with topical imiquimod. The library was obtained by the immunoSEQ multiplex PCR assay. Not all clones reach the TCRdb copy of this immuneACCESS table, which keeps in-frame sequences only. Checked studies attribute under half of the gap to unresolved V genes and leave the rest unexplained. Counted in this sample were tens of thousands of clones; around 74% of them appeared once. Of the sample, about 4.9% is held by the ten largest clones. The antigens of these receptors remain unknown. Material: PBMCs, obtained from a glioma patient whose treatment included an IDH1 peptide vaccine. Source of these receptors: a man in his fifties with glioma.

This clone has a single count. The V gene is TRBV7-2, the J gene TRBJ2-3, with D hard to call. CDR1 is SGHTA and CDR2 is FQGNSA in the germline V gene. The CDR3 is 11 residues long. The V gene lost 3 bases and the J gene lost 4 bases, with 2 bases spanning the gap. The CDR3 coding sequence is TGTGCCAGCAGCTTCTCAGATACGCAGTATTTT. It yields the protein CASSFSDTQYF.

The chain couples TRBV5-1 to TRBJ1-6; TRBD1 aligns across 7 bases. The germline gives CDR1 SGHRS, CDR2 YFSETQ. The CDR3 is 14 amino acids. Losses at the gene ends were 6 bases for V and 7 bases for J; bases not matched to a gene: 7. CDR3 sequence (DNA): TGCGCCAGCAAGGGACAGCCTAACAATTCACCCCTCCACTTT. It translates to CASKGQPNNSPLHF.

This clone appeared a few times. The chain joins TRBV7-9 to TRBJ1-5; no clear D gene. The V gene lost 4 bases and the J gene lost 5 bases, with 9 bases spanning the gap. In germline, CDR1 is SEHNR, CDR2 FQNEAQ (reference sequence). This CDR3 comprises 13 residues. This CDR3 is CASSSGPYQPQHF. The DNA for the CDR3 is TGTGCCAGCAGCTCTGGGCCTTATCAGCCCCAGCATTTT.

The sample holds one count of this clone. This chain links TRBV2 with TRBJ2-7, with TRBD2 as a possible D gene (6 bases). CDR1 is SNHLY, CDR2 FYNNEI, per germline. This CDR3 region has 13 residues. V was trimmed by 4 bases and J by 6 bases, leaving 13 bases between them. The CDR3 spells CASSGEEGIEQYF. In DNA, the CDR3 is TGTGCCAGCAGTGGCGAGGAGGGTATCGAGCAGTACTTC.

The rearrangement uses TRBV5-1 and TRBJ1-1, with 7 bases lining up with TRBD1. Trimming took 7 bases from V and 0 from J; bases not matched to a gene: 15. The CDR3 contains 17 residues. CDR1 is SGHRS and CDR2 is YFSETQ in the germline V gene. In nucleotides, the CDR3 is TGCGCCAGCGGAGTCCAGGGGTTAGGGGGCCTGAACACTGAAGCTTTCTTT. Amino acid sequence: CASGVQGLGGLNTEAFF.

The chain links TRBV27 to TRBJ1-4; TRBD1 might be the D (6 bases). Germline V gene lookup returns CDR1 MNHEY and CDR2 SMNVEV (reference sequence). The V end was cut by 4 bases, the J end by 3 bases, with 12 bases between. CDR3 length: 15 residues. The CDR3 is CASSSTGRPNEKLFF. The CDR3 DNA follows: TGTGCCAGCAGTTCAACAGGGAGGCCTAATGAAAAACTGTTTTTT.

This chain uses TRBV4-3 with TRBJ1-2; TRBD1 is a possible D gene (6 bases). V lost 4 bases and J lost 4, with 16 bases in between. The CDR3 has 15 residues. Looked up from germline, CDR1 is LGHNA and CDR2 is YSLEER. DNA of the CDR3: TGCGCCAGCAGCCCACTAGGCGGGGGCAGCTATGGCTACACCTTC. Protein: CASSPLGGGSYGYTF.

V usage is TRBV9 and J usage is TRBJ2-5; unclear D gene. Germline V lookup: CDR1 SGDLS, CDR2 YYNGEE. This CDR3 is built from 15 residues. The V gene lost 0 bases and the J gene lost 1 base, with 10 bases spanning the gap. The CDR3 sequence is CASSVGSRFQETQYF. CDR3 DNA: TGTGCCAGCAGCGTAGGCAGCAGATTCCAAGAGACCCAGTACTTC.

The chain joins TRBV6-1 to TRBJ2-7, with TRBD1 matching over 11 bases. Germline V gene lookup returns CDR1 MNHNS and CDR2 SASEGT. Trimming took 2 bases from V and 10 from J; bases not matched to a gene: 4. This CDR3 has 13 amino acids. CDR3 region: CASSERGQGGQYF. In DNA, the CDR3 is TGTGCCAGCAGTGAACGGGGACAGGGGGGACAGTACTTC.

The chain is built from TRBV5-1 and TRBJ1-4; 7 positions agree with TRBD1. Germline V gene data show CDR1 as SGHRS and CDR2 as YFSETQ. The CDR3 loop spans 15 amino acids. The V and J ends lost 0 bases and 8 bases, in that order; junction bases with no gene match: 7. The CDR3 is CASSLESGGGEKLFF. DNA of the CDR3: TGCGCCAGCAGCTTGGAATCAGGGGGAGGCGAAAAACTGTTTTTT.

This clone was found once. The chain links TRBV28 to TRBJ1-2; no definite D call. Germline values: CDR1 MDHEN, CDR2 SYDVKM. The germline V and J ends were trimmed by 5 bases and 3 bases, with 10 bases remaining between them. The CDR3 has 13 residues. The CDR3 coding sequence is TGTGCCAGCAGTCCCCATGCTTACTATGGCTACACCTTC. Translated, it gives CASSPHAYYGYTF.

This clone has only one observation. The chain joins TRBV9 to TRBJ2-1; weak D call: TRBD1 (5 bases). Between the trimmed V and J ends, which lost 1 base and 6 bases, there was a span of 8 bases. The CDR3 loop spans 13 amino acids. The V gene's germline CDR1 is SGDLS and CDR2 YYNGEE. The CDR3 sequence is CASSVTGLNEQFF. As DNA, the CDR3 is TGTGCCAGCAGCGTAACAGGCCTCAATGAGCAGTTCTTC.

V gene TRBV13 combines with J gene TRBJ1-2, with D uncertain. Trimming removed 1 base from V and 8 bases from J, with 14 bases in between. Germline V gene sequence: CDR1 PRHDT, CDR2 FYEKMQ (reference sequence). This CDR3 has 14 amino acids. CDR3 sequence (DNA): TGTGCCAGCAGCTTAGTTTCCCAGTTTAACGGCTACACCTTC. Its protein is CASSLVSQFNGYTF. Full variable domain (missing parts from reference TRBV13 and TRBJ1-2): AAGVIQSPRHLIKEKRETATLKCYPIPRHDTVYWYQQGPGQDPQFLISFYEKMQSDKGSIPDRFSAQQFSDYHSELNMSSLELGDSALYFCASSLVSQFNGYTFGSGTRLTVV.

The V gene is TRBV4-3, the J gene TRBJ2-2; possibly TRBD2 for D (6 bases). The CDR3 loop spans 15 amino acids. Trimming removed 1 base at V and 1 base at J, with 7 bases between. Germline CDR1 and CDR2: LGHNA and YSLEER. Here the CDR3 reads CASSQGGGNTGELFF. Written as DNA, the CDR3 is TGCGCCAGCAGCCAAGGGGGAGGGAACACCGGGGAGCTGTTTTTT.

This clone was seen a few times. The chain couples TRBV20-1 to TRBJ1-2; the D gene is possibly TRBD1 (5 bases). CDR1 and CDR2 (germline): DFQATT, SNEGSKA (reference sequence). V lost 5 bases, J lost 6 bases, and 7 bases lay in between. This CDR3 is 10 amino acids long. The CDR3 here is CSAGTNGYTF. The CDR3 DNA is TGCAGTGCTGGGACCAATGGCTACACCTTC.

The rearrangement joins TRBV30 to TRBJ1-6; 8 bases map to TRBD1. This CDR3 comprises 14 residues. The ends lost 1 base at V and 9 bases at J; junction bases unmatched: 5. Per germline, CDR1 GTSNPN and CDR2 SVGIG (reference sequence). The CDR3 coding sequence is TGTGCCTGGAGTGGCGACAGGGGAGGTTCACCCCTCCACTTT. This codes for CAWSGDRGGSPLHF.

For this clone: In the same sample, other DNA sequences code for this CDR3. The chain is built from TRBV6-5 and TRBJ1-1; D remains unclear. The CDR3 loop spans 14 amino acids. The V gene's germline CDR1 is MNHEY and CDR2 SVGAGI. V was clipped by 0 bases and J by 0 bases, with 5 bases between them. For the CDR3, the DNA is TGTGCCAGCAGTTACTCGACGGTGAACACTGAAGCTTTCTTT. This codes for CASSYSTVNTEAFF.

This clone was counted ten times or more. This sequence joins TRBV19 and TRBJ1-1, with D unclear. Trimming took 0 bases from V and 5 from J, leaving 19 bases between them. There are 17 residues in the CDR3. Germline V lookup: CDR1 LNHDA, CDR2 SQIVND (reference sequence). Here the CDR3 reads CASSIDPLLHGGTEAFF. The DNA for the CDR3 is TGTGCCAGTAGTATAGATCCTCTCTTACATGGAGGGACTGAAGCTTTCTTT.

Here the CDR3 DNA reads TGTGCCAGCAGTGATGTCGGGAGGGACTTATATGGCTACACCTTC. Its translation is CASSDVGRDLYGYTF. This sequence joins TRBV2 and TRBJ1-2; D perhaps matches TRBD1 (5 bases). From germline, CDR1 is SNHLY and CDR2 FYNNEI. The CDR3 has 15 amino acids. Between the trimmed V and J ends, which lost 3 bases and 5 bases, there was a span of 16 bases.

This clone was picked up a small number of times. The V call is TRBV10-3, the J call TRBJ1-1; TRBD1 aligns across 7 bases. Trimming cost V 6 bases and J 7 bases; bases outside gene matches: 20. The CDR3 spans 17 residues. Germline CDR1 is ENHRY and CDR2 is SYGVKD. In DNA form, the CDR3 reads TGTGCCATCAGCTTATCACAGGGGTCTGGTGGGGAAATTGAAGCTTTCTTT. Protein sequence: CAISLSQGSGGEIEAFF.